These T cell receptor beta chains were read from a single sample in a study of T cell responses to AZD1222 COVID-19 vaccine. Using immunoSEQ multiplex PCR, the repertoire was profiled, and TCRdb retains in-frame clones only, with some absent. The data contain over 200,000 clones, about 94% of them singletons. The sample was peripheral blood, taken 28 days after the second dose of the MenACWY control vaccine. The receptors originated from an adult who received the MenACWY meningococcal vaccine as a control. Each CDR3 is given without its conserved first and last residue. Each record gives: D gene, V gene, CDR3 protein. The D gene is left open where the match is weak.

-	TRBV7-2	ASSLNGVSGANVLT
-	TRBV15	ATSRDNPDPGNEQF
-	TRBV30	ASFPQGTDTQY
-	TRBV10-3	ATVGAADTQY
-	TRBV12-5	ASGLSGGADGYT
-	TRBV3-1/TRBV3-2	ASSQAGNSPLH
-	TRBV27	ASSLSYQETQY
-	TRBV28	ASGQLYGYT
-	TRBV7-9	ASSFSRYQETQY
TRBD2	TRBV4-1	ASSQTLAGVETQY
-	TRBV9	ASSVGVNNQPQH
-	TRBV3-1/TRBV3-2	ASRPPGADNQETQY
TRBD2	TRBV6-1	ASSEASGGAQDTQY
-	TRBV18	ASSPGANQPQH
TRBD1	TRBV6-5	ASSRDRVYGYT
-	TRBV19	ASSMSRGGGYGYT
-	TRBV5-4	ASSLVGGGTGELF
TRBD2	TRBV28	ASSFRGGPETQY
TRBD2	TRBV7-2	ASSLGLAGITYNEQF